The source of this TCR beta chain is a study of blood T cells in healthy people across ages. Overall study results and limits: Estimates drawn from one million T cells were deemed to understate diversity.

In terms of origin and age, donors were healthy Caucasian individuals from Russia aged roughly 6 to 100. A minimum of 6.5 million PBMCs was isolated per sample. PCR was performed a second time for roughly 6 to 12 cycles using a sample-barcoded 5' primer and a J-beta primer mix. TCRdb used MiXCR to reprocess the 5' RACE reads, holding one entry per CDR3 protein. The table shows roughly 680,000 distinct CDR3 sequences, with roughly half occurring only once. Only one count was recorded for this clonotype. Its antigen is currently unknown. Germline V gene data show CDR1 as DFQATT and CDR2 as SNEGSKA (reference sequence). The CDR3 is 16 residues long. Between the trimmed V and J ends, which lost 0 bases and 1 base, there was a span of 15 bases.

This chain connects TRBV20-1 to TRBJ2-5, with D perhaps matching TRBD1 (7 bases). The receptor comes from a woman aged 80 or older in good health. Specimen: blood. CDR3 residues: CSARDDRGTAQETQYF. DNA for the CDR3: TGCAGTGCTAGAGACGACCGCGGGACAGCCCAAGAGACCCAGTACTTC.